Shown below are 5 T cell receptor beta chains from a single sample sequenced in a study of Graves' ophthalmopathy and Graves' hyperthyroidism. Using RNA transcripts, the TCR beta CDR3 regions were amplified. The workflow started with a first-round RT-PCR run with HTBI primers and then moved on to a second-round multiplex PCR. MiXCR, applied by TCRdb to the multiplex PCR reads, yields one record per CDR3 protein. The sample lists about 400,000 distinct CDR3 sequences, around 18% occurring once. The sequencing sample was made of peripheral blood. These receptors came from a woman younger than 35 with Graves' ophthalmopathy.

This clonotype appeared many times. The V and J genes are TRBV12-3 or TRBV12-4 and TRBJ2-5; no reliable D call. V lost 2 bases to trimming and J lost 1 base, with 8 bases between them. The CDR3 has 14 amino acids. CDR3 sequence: CASSLMSPQETQYF. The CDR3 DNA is TGTGCCAGCAGTTTAATGTCACCCCAAGAGACCCAGTACTTC.

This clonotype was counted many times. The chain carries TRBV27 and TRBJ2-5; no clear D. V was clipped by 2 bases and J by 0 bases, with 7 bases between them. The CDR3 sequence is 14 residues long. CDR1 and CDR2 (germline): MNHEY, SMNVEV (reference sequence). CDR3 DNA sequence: TGTGCCAGCAGTTTAAGTGCGTACCAAGAGACCCAGTACTTC. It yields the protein CASSLSAYQETQYF.

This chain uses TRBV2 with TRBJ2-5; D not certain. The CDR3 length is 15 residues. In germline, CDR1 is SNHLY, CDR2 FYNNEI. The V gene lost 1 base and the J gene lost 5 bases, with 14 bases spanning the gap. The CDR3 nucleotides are TGTGCCAGCAGTGAAGATTTCTCGGTTGGTGAGACCCAGTACTTC. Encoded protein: CASSEDFSVGETQYF.

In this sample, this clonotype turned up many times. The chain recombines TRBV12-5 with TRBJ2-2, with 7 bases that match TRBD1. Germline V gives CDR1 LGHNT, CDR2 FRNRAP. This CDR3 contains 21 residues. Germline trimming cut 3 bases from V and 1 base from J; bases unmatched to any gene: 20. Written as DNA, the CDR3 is TGTGCTAGTGGTTTCCACGACCTACAGGGGAAGTATCCAATGAACACCGGGGAGCTGTTTTTT. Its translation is CASGFHDLQGKYPMNTGELFF. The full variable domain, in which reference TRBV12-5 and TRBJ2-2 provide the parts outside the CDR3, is DARVTQTPRHKVTEMGQEVTMRCQPILGHNTVFWYRQTMMQGLELLAYFRNRAPLDDSGMPKDRFSAEMPDATLATLKIQPSEPRDSAVYFCASGFHDLQGKYPMNTGELFFGEGSRLTVL.

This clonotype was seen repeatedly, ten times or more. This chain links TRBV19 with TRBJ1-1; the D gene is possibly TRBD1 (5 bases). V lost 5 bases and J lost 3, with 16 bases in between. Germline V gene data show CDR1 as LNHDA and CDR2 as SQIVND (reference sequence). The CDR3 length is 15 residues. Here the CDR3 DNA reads TGTGCCAGTAGTCCCCGTCTGGGGGGGGACACTGAAGCTTTCTTT. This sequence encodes CASSPRLGGDTEAFF.